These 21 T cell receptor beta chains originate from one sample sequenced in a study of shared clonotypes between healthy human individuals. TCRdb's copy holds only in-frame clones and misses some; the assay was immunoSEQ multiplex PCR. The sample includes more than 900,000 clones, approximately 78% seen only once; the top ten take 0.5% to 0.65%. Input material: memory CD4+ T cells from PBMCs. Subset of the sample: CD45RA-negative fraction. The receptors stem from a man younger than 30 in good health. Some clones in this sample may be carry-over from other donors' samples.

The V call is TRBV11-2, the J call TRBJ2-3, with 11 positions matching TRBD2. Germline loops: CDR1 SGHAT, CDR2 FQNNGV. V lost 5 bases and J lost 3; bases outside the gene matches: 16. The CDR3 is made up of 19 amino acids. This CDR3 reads CASSPMAVTTSGNTDTQYF. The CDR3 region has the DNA TGTGCCAGCAGCCCAATGGCGGTTACGACTAGCGGGAATACAGATACGCAGTATTTT.

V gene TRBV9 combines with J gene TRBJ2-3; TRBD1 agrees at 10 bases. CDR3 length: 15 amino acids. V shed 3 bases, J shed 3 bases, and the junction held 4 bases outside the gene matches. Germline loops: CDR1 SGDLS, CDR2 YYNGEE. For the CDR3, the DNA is TGTGCCAGCAGCGCCCGACAGGGGGCAACAGATACGCAGTATTTT. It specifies CASSARQGATDTQYF.

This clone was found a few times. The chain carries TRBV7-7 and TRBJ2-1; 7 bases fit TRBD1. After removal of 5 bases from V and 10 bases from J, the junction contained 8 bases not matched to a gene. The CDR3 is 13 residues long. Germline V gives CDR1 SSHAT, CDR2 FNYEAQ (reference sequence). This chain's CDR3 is CASSQTGIGEQFF. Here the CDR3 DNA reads TGTGCCAGCAGCCAGACAGGGATCGGGGAGCAGTTCTTC.

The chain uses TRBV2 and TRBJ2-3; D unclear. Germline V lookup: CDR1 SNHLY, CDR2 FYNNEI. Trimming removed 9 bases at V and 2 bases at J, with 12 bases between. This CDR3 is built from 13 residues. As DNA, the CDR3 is TGTGCCAGTGCTCAGTTACACACAGATACGCAGTATTTT. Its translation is CASAQLHTDTQYF.

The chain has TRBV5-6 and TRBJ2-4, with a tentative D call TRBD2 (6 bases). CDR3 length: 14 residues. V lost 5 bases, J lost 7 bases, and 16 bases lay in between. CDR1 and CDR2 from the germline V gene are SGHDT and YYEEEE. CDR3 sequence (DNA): TGTGCCAGCAGTGTTCCGGGGGTGGGGAACATTCAGTACTTC. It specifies CASSVPGVGNIQYF.

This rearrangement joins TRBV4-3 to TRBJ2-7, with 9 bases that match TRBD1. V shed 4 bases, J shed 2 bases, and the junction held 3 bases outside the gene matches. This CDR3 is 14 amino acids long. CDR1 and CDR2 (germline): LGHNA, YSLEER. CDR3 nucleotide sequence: TGCGCCAGCAGCCTAGGACAGGGGCCCTACGAGCAGTACTTC. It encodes CASSLGQGPYEQYF.

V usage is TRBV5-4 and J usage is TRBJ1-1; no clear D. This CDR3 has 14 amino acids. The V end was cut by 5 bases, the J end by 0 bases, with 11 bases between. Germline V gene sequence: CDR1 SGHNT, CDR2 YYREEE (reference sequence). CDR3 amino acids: CASSPDTLNTEAFF. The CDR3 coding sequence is TGTGCCAGCAGTCCCGATACTCTGAACACTGAAGCTTTCTTT.

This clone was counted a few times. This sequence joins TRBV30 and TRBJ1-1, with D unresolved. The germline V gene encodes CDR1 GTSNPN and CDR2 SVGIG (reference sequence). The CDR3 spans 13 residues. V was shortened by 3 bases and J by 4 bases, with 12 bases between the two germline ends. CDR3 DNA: TGTGCCTGGAGCCAACAAATCGGCACTGAAGCTTTCTTT. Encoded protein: CAWSQQIGTEAFF.

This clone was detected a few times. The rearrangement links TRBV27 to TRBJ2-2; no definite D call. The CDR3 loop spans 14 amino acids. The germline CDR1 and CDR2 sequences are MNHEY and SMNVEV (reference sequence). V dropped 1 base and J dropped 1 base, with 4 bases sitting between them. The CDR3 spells CASSLWRNTGELFF. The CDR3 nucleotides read TGTGCCAGCAGTTTATGGCGGAACACCGGGGAGCTGTTTTTT.

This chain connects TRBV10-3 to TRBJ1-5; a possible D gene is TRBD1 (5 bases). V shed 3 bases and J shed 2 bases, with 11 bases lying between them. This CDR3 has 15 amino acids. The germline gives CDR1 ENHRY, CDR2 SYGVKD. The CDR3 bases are TGTGCCATCAGTGAAAGGGGAACGGGCAATCAGCCCCAGCATTTT. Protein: CAISERGTGNQPQHF.

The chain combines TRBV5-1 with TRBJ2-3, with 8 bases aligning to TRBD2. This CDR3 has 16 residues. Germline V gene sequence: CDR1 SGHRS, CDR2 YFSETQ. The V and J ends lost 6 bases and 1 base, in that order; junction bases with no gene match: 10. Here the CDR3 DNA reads TGCGCCAGCAATGGCCTAGCGGGTTCTGGCACAGATACGCAGTATTTT. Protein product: CASNGLAGSGTDTQYF.

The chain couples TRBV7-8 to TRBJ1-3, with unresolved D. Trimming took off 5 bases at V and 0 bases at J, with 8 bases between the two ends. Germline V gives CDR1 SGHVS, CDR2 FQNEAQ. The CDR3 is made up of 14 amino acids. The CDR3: CASSLESSGNTIYF. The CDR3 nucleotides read TGTGCCAGCAGCCTCGAAAGCTCTGGAAACACCATATATTTT.

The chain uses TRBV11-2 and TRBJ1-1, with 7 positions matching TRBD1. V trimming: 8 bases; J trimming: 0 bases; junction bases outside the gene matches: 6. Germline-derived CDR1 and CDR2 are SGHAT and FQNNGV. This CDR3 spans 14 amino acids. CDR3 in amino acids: CASEGAMVNTEAFF. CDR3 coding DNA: TGTGCCAGCGAGGGGGCCATGGTGAACACTGAAGCTTTCTTT.

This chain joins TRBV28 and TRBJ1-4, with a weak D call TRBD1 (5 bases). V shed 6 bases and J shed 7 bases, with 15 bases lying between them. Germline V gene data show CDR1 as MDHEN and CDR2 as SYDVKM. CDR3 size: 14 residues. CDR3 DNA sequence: TGTGCCAGCAGGGGTCGGGGGGGTGGTGAAAAACTGTTTTTT. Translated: CASRGRGGGEKLFF.

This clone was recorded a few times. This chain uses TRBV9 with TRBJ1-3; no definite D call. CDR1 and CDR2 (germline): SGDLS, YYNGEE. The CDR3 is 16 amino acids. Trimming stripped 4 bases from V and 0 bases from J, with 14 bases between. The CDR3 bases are TGTGCCAGCAGCCTCAGTGGTACAAACTCTGGAAACACCATATATTTT. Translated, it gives CASSLSGTNSGNTIYF.

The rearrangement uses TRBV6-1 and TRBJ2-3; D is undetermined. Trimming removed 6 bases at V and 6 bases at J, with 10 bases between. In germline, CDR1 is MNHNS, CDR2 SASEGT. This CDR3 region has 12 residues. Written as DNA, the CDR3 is TGTGCCAGCAGGGTGGGAACCGATACGCAGTATTTT. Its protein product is CASRVGTDTQYF.

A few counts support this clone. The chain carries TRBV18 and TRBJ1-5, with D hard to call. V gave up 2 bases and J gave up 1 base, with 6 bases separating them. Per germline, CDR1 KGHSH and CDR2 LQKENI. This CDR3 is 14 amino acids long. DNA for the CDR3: TGTGCCAGCTCACCAGAGTACAGCAATCAGCCCCAGCATTTT. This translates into CASSPEYSNQPQHF. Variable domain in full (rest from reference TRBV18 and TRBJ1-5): NAGVMQNPRHLVRRRGQEARLRCSPMKGHSHVYWYRQLPEEGLKFMVYLQKENIIDESGMPKERFSAEFPKEGPSILRIQQVVRGDSAAYFCASSPEYSNQPQHFGDGTRLSIL.

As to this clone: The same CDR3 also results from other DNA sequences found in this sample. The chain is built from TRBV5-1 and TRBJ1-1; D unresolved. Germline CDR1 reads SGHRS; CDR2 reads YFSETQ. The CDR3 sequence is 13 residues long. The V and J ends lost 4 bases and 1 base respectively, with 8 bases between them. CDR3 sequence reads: CASSLASNTEAFF. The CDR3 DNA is TGCGCCAGCAGCCTCGCCTCGAACACTGAAGCTTTCTTT.

The CDR3 sequence is CASSLILPSSTGELFF. The DNA of the CDR3 is TGTGCCAGCAGCTTGATCCTCCCCTCGAGCACCGGGGAGCTGTTTTTT. The chain uses TRBV5-6 and TRBJ2-2; D uncertain. V gave up 1 base and J gave up 4 bases, with 14 bases separating them. Germline-derived CDR1 and CDR2 are SGHDT and YYEEEE. The CDR3 is 16 residues long.

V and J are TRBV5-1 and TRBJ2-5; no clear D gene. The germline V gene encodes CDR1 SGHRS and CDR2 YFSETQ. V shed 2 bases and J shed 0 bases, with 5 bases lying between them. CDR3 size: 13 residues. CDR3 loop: CASSFRNQETQYF. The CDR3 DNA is TGCGCCAGCAGCTTTAGAAACCAAGAGACCCAGTACTTC.

Here the CDR3 DNA reads TGTGCCAGCAGTCCGAGTCTGACTAGCGGGAGTGGCGAGCAGTACTTC. Protein: CASSPSLTSGSGEQYF. The chain uses TRBV27 and TRBJ2-5; the match to TRBD2 covers 12 bases. Near its end, the DNA agrees better with TRBJ2-7, so the J call may be wrong. Germline V CDR1 and CDR2: MNHEY, SMNVEV (reference sequence). The CDR3 has 16 amino acids.